This TCR beta chain is from a study of tumor and adjacent non-tumor tissue in lung cancer. Study background: Some 4.1 million productive TCRbeta reads were obtained per sample on average.

A modified ARM-PCR protocol with three rounds of nested PCR amplified TCRbeta. One entry per CDR3 protein, called by TCRdb with MiXCR from the multiplex PCR reads. The sample lists 77,000 or so distinct CDR3 sequences, under 80% seen once, with over 9.5% in the top ten. RNA was extracted from bulk tissue without any cell sorting. Germline V lookup: CDR1 SGHDT, CDR2 YYEEEE. This CDR3 contains 15 residues. The table lists this clonotype with a few counts. One end of the junction fails to match germline, which may point to a read error. This clonotype was sampled from a woman aged 45-60 years with non-small cell lung cancer. The chain has TRBV5-6 and TRBJ2-5; the D is unclear. Sequencing was carried out using lung tumor tissue. The CDR3, as DNA: TGTACCAGCAGCACCCAGGTCGGTGCTCAAGAGACACAGTACTTC. This codes for CTSSTQVGAQETQYF.